This entry concerns a single T cell receptor (beta chain). The antigen remains undetermined. The CDR3 goes on 3 residues after the read ends, and that part is filled in from the germline J gene. The protocol was immunoSEQ multiplex PCR, while the TCRdb copy is restricted to in-frame clones and leaves out a portion. This sample's table has 30,000 to 45,000 clones. These data come from a study of T cells in women clearing cervical HPV infection. The V gene end was trimmed by 5 bases and the J gene end by 5 bases; junction bases not matched to a gene: 8. CDR3 length: 15 amino acids. The germline V gene has CDR1 SEHNR and CDR2 FQNEAQ (reference sequence). Study results and limitations: Repertoire richness, not evenness, was significantly elevated in CIN3+ cases versus controls.

The sequence was obtained from a woman aged 18 to 75 with a cervical HPV16 infection that either progressed to CIN3+ or cleared (not recorded which). The sequenced material came from blood buffy coat. This chain uses TRBV7-9 with TRBJ2-3; 9 bases match TRBD2. The CDR3 bases that were read are TGTGCCAGCAGCCCCGTAGCGGGGGAGGGAGATACG. Translated, it gives CASSPVAGEGDT. The whole CDR3 protein reads CASSPVAGEGDTQYF.